The rows below give T cell receptor beta chains drawn from one sample of a study of regulatory T cells in long-lasting Graves disease. TCRdb used MiXCR to reprocess the multiplex PCR reads, holding one entry per CDR3 protein. The table shows 350,000 to 450,000 distinct CDR3 sequences, with 12% occurring only once. The sample was also linked to a second study, of T cells in Graves' hyperthyroidism and ophthalmopathy.

Sequencing used peripheral blood mononuclear cells (PBMCs), obtained at new diagnosis, from a patient treated with antithyroid drugs. Receptors were obtained from a young woman with Graves disease. Both conserved end residues are part of each CDR3. Fields, in order: V gene, J gene, clone size, CDR3 length, D gene, CDR3 protein, CDR3 DNA. A D gene is named only where the DNA matches it firmly. Clone size is shown for a subset of rows, as once, few, many or a class of expanded clone.

TRBV6-1	TRBJ1-1	many	15	NA	CASTLARQGDSEAFF	TGTGCCAGCACCCTCGCCAGGCAGGGCGACTCGGAAGCTTTCTTT
TRBV20-1	TRBJ2-7	NA	16	TRBD2	CSATGTSGTFFGEQYF	TGCAGTGCCACCGGGACTAGCGGGACCTTTTTTGGGGAGCAGTACTTC
TRBV7-8	TRBJ2-2	NA	14	NA	CASSLDSNTGELFF	TGTGCCAGCAGCTTAGACTCCAACACCGGGGAGCTGTTTTTT
TRBV11-1	TRBJ2-3	NA	19	TRBD2	CASSYEGPSGGASTDTQYF	TGTGCCAGCAGCTATGAAGGGCCTAGCGGGGGTGCTAGCACAGATACGCAGTATTTT
TRBV29-1	TRBJ2-5	NA	10	NA	CSVIKETQYF	TGCAGCGTTATAAAAGAGACCCAGTACTTC
TRBV29-1	TRBJ2-7	many	12	NA	CSVEKTAYEQYF	TGCAGCGTTGAAAAGACAGCTTACGAGCAGTACTTC
TRBV20-1	TRBJ2-1	few	12	NA	CSALYGGREQFF	TGCAGTGCTTTATACGGGGGGCGGGAGCAGTTCTTC
TRBV13	TRBJ2-2	many	16	TRBD1	CASSLSTTGVTGELFF	TGTGCCAGCAGCCTGAGTACTACAGGGGTCACCGGGGAGCTGTTTTTT
TRBV11-2	TRBJ1-1	many	15	NA	CASSLRLRLNTEAFF	TGTGCCAGCAGCCTACGACTAAGATTGAACACTGAAGCTTTCTTT
TRBV7-9	TRBJ2-1	few	14	NA	CAGSFWGGADEQFF	TGTGCCGGCAGCTTCTGGGGGGGGGCCGATGAGCAGTTCTTC
TRBV4-3	TRBJ1-1	few	15	NA	CASSQDTDPNTEAFF	TGCGCCAGCAGCCAAGACACCGATCCGAACACTGAAGCTTTCTTT
TRBV5-5	TRBJ2-3	many	17	TRBD2	CASSLVSRGGSTDTQYF	TGTGCCAGCAGCTTGGTTTCACGGGGGGGTAGCACAGATACGCAGTATTTT
TRBV7-9	TRBJ2-5	many	15	NA	CASSPTALGQETQYF	TGTGCCAGCAGCCCTACTGCGCTGGGGCAAGAGACCCAGTACTTC
TRBV14	TRBJ2-3	many	13	NA	CASSQSSTDTQYF	TGTGCCAGCAGCCAGTCTAGCACAGATACGCAGTATTTT
TRBV3-1	TRBJ1-6	NA	16	NA	CASSQEWASNNSPLHF	TGTGCCAGCAGCCAAGAGTGGGCCAGTAATAATTCACCCCTCCACTTT
TRBV20-1	TRBJ2-1	few	16	TRBD2	CSARTGTSGRRGEQFF	TGCAGTGCTAGAACCGGTACTAGCGGGAGGCGCGGTGAGCAGTTCTTC
TRBV20-1	TRBJ1-5	NA	14	NA	CSARVGAANQPQHF	TGCAGTGCTAGAGTCGGGGCAGCCAATCAGCCCCAGCATTTT
TRBV6-2/TRBV6-3	TRBJ1-1	many	12	NA	CASSSTVIEAFF	TGTGCCAGCAGTTCGACAGTGATCGAAGCTTTCTTT
TRBV6-2/TRBV6-3	TRBJ2-7	few	16	NA	CASSYSKGWRGYEQYF	TGTGCCAGCAGTTACTCGAAAGGGTGGAGAGGCTACGAGCAGTACTTC
TRBV27	TRBJ2-5	few	17	NA	CASSLFDRVPPQETQYF	TGTGCCAGCAGTTTATTTGACAGAGTACCACCCCAAGAGACCCAGTACTTC
TRBV7-9	TRBJ1-2	many	14	NA	CASRPAGSGYGYTF	TGTGCCAGCAGACCTGCTGGCTCGGGCTATGGCTACACCTTC
TRBV18	TRBJ1-1	many	14	NA	CASSPYSSTGEAFF	TGTGCCAGCTCCCCCTACAGCTCAACAGGGGAAGCTTTCTTT
TRBV9	TRBJ2-1	many	15	NA	CASSVVGGLYNEQFF	TGTGCCAGCAGCGTAGTGGGGGGACTCTACAATGAGCAGTTCTTC
TRBV4-1	TRBJ1-2	NA	14	NA	CASNFNRGYYGYTF	TGCGCCAGCAATTTTAACCGGGGTTACTATGGCTACACCTTC
TRBV7-8	TRBJ1-1	many	17	TRBD1	CASSLGLTTGTGTEAFF	TGTGCCAGCAGCTTAGGCCTGACGACAGGGACGGGCACTGAAGCTTTCTTT
TRBV18	TRBJ1-3	many	15	NA	CASSPTNSAGNTIYF	TGTGCCAGCTCACCTACGAACAGTGCTGGAAACACCATATATTTT
TRBV6-9	TRBJ2-7	many	15	NA	CASSYYPRTAYEQYF	TGTGCCAGCAGTTACTACCCTCGGACAGCCTACGAGCAGTACTTC
TRBV20-1	TRBJ1-2	many	14	NA	CSAQDRSANYGYTF	TGCAGTGCCCAAGACAGGTCCGCTAACTATGGCTACACCTTC
TRBV30	TRBJ1-1	NA	13	NA	CAWTPGQSTEAFF	TGTGCCTGGACGCCCGGACAGTCCACTGAAGCTTTCTTT
TRBV10-3	TRBJ2-7	few	13	TRBD1	CATETGTTYEQYF	TGTGCCACGGAGACAGGGACCACCTACGAGCAGTACTTC
TRBV7-8	TRBJ2-1	many	17	NA	CASSSPRRELPNNEQFF	TGTGCCAGCAGCTCGCCGCGCAGGGAACTTCCCAACAATGAGCAGTTCTTC
TRBV20-1	TRBJ2-7	many	14	TRBD1	CSARKGANIYEQYF	TGCAGTGCTAGAAAGGGGGCGAATATCTACGAGCAGTACTTC
TRBV12-3/TRBV12-4	TRBJ2-7	many	15	NA	CASSVGTSSTYEQYF	TGTGCCAGCAGTGTGGGGACTTCCTCCACCTACGAGCAGTACTTC
TRBV5-5	TRBJ2-5	many	14	TRBD2	CASSLTLAGETQYF	TGTGCCAGCAGCTTGACACTAGCGGGGGAGACCCAGTACTTC
TRBV25-1	TRBJ1-1	NA	15	TRBD1	CASSAPGPGGTEAFF	TGTGCCAGCAGTGCCCCCGGGCCAGGGGGCACTGAAGCTTTCTTT
TRBV7-6	TRBJ2-3	many	16	TRBD1	CASSLIPGQGADTQYF	TGTGCCAGCAGCTTAATACCGGGACAGGGAGCAGATACGCAGTATTTT
TRBV6-2/TRBV6-3	TRBJ2-7	many	14	NA	CASSYSDGSYEQYF	TGTGCCAGCAGTTATTCGGACGGATCCTACGAGCAGTACTTC
TRBV20-1	TRBJ2-1	many	14	NA	CSSNPAGRYNEQFF	TGCAGTTCAAACCCGGCGGGACGATACAATGAGCAGTTCTTC
TRBV7-3	TRBJ2-1	many	12	NA	CASSLPGYEQFF	TGTGCCAGCAGCTTGCCCGGGTATGAGCAGTTCTTC
TRBV7-9	TRBJ1-4	few	17	NA	CASSLEARQGPYEKLFF	TGTGCCAGCAGCTTAGAGGCTAGGCAGGGGCCTTATGAAAAACTGTTTTTT
TRBV5-4	TRBJ2-1	many	13	NA	CASSFQGGNEQFF	TGTGCCAGCAGCTTCCAGGGGGGCAATGAGCAGTTCTTC
TRBV12-3/TRBV12-4	TRBJ1-5	few	16	TRBD1	CASSRGQGVLGQPQHF	TGTGCCAGCAGCCGGGGACAGGGGGTTCTTGGTCAGCCCCAGCATTTT
TRBV5-1	TRBJ2-5	few	14	TRBD1	CASSTGQNQETQYF	TGCGCCAGCAGCACGGGACAGAACCAAGAGACCCAGTACTTC
TRBV6-2/TRBV6-3	TRBJ1-5	many	13	NA	CASSFRGTRPQHF	TGTGCCAGCAGCTTCAGGGGTACTCGGCCCCAGCATTTT
TRBV28	TRBJ2-1	many	14	NA	CASSRRTQHNEQFF	TGTGCCAGCAGTCGAAGGACTCAACACAATGAGCAGTTCTTC
TRBV25-1	TRBJ2-1	few	16	NA	CASSESRALFYNEQFF	TGTGCCAGCAGTGAATCTCGGGCCCTTTTCTACAATGAGCAGTTCTTC
TRBV12-3/TRBV12-4	TRBJ2-1	many	14	NA	CASTLEGGYNEQFF	TGTGCCAGCACCCTTGAGGGGGGCTACAATGAGCAGTTCTTC
TRBV5-1	TRBJ1-1	many	14	NA	CASSQGTVNTEAFF	TGCGCCAGCAGCCAGGGGACGGTGAACACTGAAGCTTTCTTT
TRBV4-3	TRBJ2-3	NA	15	TRBD2	CASSQWGLGTDTQYF	TGCGCCAGCAGCCAATGGGGACTAGGAACAGATACGCAGTATTTT
TRBV28	TRBJ1-2	many	13	NA	CASSLVVRGGYTF	TGTGCCAGCAGTTTGGTAGTCCGCGGTGGCTACACCTTC
TRBV29-1	TRBJ2-3	NA	13	NA	CSVGLGSTDTQYF	TGCAGCGTTGGGTTAGGAAGCACAGATACGCAGTATTTT
TRBV28	TRBJ2-5	NA	18	NA	CASSLSLIRGPGQETQYF	TGTGCCAGCAGTTTATCTCTTATCCGCGGGCCCGGACAAGAGACCCAGTACTTC
TRBV30	TRBJ2-1	many	12	NA	CAWSNLGIEQFF	TGTGCCTGGAGTAATTTAGGGATTGAGCAGTTCTTC
TRBV4-1	TRBJ2-1	NA	20	NA	CASSRKDLEGAGPVRNEQFF	TGCGCCAGCAGCCGAAAAGATTTGGAGGGTGCGGGCCCCGTTCGCAATGAGCAGTTCTTC
TRBV12-3/TRBV12-4	TRBJ1-1	many	15	NA	CASSLGGLLNTEAFF	TGTGCCAGCAGTTTAGGTGGGCTCTTGAACACTGAAGCTTTCTTT
TRBV20-1	TRBJ1-1	many	15	NA	CSANDPAEMNTEAFF	TGCAGTGCTAACGACCCGGCGGAGATGAACACTGAAGCTTTCTTT
TRBV6-5	TRBJ2-2	many	17	NA	CASSYPAGHANTGELFF	TGTGCCAGCAGTTACCCTGCCGGACACGCGAACACCGGGGAGCTGTTTTTT
TRBV19	TRBJ1-2	many	15	NA	CASSIDRGQSGGYTF	TGTGCCAGTAGTATAGATCGCGGACAGAGCGGCGGCTACACCTTC
TRBV2	TRBJ2-1	NA	16	TRBD2	CASSEAPGGPYNEQFF	TGTGCCAGCAGTGAAGCGCCGGGAGGGCCTTACAATGAGCAGTTCTTC